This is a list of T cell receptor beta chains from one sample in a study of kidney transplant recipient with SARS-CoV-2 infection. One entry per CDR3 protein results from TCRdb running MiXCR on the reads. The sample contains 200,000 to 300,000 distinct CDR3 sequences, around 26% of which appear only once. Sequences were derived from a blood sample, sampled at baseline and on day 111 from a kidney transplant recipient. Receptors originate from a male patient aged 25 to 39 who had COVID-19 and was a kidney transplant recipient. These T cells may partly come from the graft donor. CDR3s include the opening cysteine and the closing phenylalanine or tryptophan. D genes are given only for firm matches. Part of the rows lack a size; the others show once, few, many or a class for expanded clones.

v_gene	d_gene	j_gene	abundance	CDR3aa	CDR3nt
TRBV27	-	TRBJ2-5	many	CASRPTPQGWETQYF	TGTGCCAGCAGGCCGACCCCCCAGGGGTGGGAGACCCAGTACTTC
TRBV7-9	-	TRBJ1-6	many	CASSWRDSPLHF	TGTGCCAGCAGCTGGAGGGATTCACCCCTCCACTTT
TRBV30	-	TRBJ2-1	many	CAWSWGAEQFF	TGTGCCTGGAGTTGGGGCGCTGAGCAGTTCTTC
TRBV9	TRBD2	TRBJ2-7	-	CASSLGTSGGSTEAQYF	TGTGCCAGCAGCTTGGGGACTAGCGGGGGGTCGACGGAGGCCCAGTACTTC
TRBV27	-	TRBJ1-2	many	CASSLLGEGYGYTF	TGTGCCAGCAGTTTATTGGGGGAGGGCTATGGCTACACCTTC
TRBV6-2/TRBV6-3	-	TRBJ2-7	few	CASSYRGGADSYEQYF	TGTGCCAGCAGTTATAGGGGGGGCGCTGACTCCTACGAGCAGTACTTC
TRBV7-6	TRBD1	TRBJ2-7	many	CASSWGQSYEQYF	TGTGCCAGCAGCTGGGGACAGAGTTACGAGCAGTACTTC
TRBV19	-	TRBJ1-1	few	CASRIQGSEAFF	TGTGCCAGTAGAATACAGGGATCTGAAGCTTTCTTT
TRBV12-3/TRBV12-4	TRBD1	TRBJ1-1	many	CASSLGSNRGF	TGTGCCAGCAGTCTTGGGTCCAACAGGGGCTTT
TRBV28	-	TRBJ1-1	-	CASSPIIWGNTEAFF	TGTGCCAGCAGTCCAATTATCTGGGGGAACACTGAAGCTTTCTTT
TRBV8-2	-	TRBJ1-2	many	CGSTSYDSRKTYGYTF	TGTGGCAGTACAAGCTATGATAGCCGAAAGACCTATGGCTACACCTTC
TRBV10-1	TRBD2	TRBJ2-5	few	CASSAAGDLETQYF	TGCGCCAGCAGTGCAGCGGGAGATCTAGAGACCCAGTACTTC
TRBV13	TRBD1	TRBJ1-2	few	CASSLNQGGGYGYTF	TGTGCCAGCAGCCTTAACCAGGGGGGTGGCTATGGCTACACCTTC
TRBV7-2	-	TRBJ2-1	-	CASSQVGLITNNEQFF	TGTGCCAGCAGCCAAGTCGGCCTGATCACAAACAATGAGCAGTTCTTC
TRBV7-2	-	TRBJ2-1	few	CASSPNREFFDEQFF	TGTGCCAGCAGCCCGAACCGGGAGTTTTTCGATGAGCAGTTCTTC
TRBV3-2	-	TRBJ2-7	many	CASTMWRGGAEQYF	TGTGCCAGCACCATGTGGCGAGGGGGCGCCGAGCAGTACTTC
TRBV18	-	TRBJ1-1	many	CASSQGRSLGLLNTEAFF	TGTGCCAGCTCACAGGGTAGAAGTCTGGGTTTGTTGAACACTGAAGCTTTCTTT
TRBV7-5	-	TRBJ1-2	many	CISVPEWRSEVGKTYGYTF	-
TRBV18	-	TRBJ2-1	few	CASSPRALSGLSVNEQFF	TGTGCCAGCTCACCAAGAGCCCTCAGCGGCCTTTCCGTTAATGAGCAGTTCTTC
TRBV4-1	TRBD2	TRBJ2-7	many	CASSPVGAGGNYEQYF	TGCGCCAGCAGCCCAGTTGGGGCGGGGGGGAACTACGAGCAGTACTTC
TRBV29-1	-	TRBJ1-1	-	CSVEVLNTEAFF	TGCAGCGTTGAAGTCCTGAACACTGAAGCTTTCTTT
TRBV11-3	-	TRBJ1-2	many	CASSTVHDLGKTYGYTF	TGTGCCAGCAGCACGGTACACGATCTCGGAAAGACCTATGGCTACACCTTC
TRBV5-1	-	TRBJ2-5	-	CASSLETGPQETQYF	TGCGCCAGCAGCTTGGAGACGGGCCCCCAAGAGACCCAGTACTTC
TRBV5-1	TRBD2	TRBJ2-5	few	CASSLALSGKETQYF	TGCGCCAGCAGCTTGGCTTTAAGCGGGAAAGAGACCCAGTACTTC
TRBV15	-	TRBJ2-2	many	CATSRAHRFNTGELFF	TGTGCCACCAGCAGAGCCCACAGGTTTAACACCGGGGAGCTGTTTTTT
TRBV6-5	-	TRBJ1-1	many	CASSFGQLNTEAFF	TGTGCCAGCAGCTTCGGACAGCTGAACACTGAAGCTTTCTTT
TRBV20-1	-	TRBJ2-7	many	CSARLGGGASSYEQYF	TGCAGTGCTAGATTGGGAGGGGGCGCCTCTTCCTACGAGCAGTACTTC
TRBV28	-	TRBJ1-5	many	CASSLDNQPQHF	TGTGCCAGCAGTTTAGACAATCAGCCCCAGCATTTT
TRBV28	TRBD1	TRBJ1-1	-	CASSWDRPVESFF	TGTGCCAGCAGTTGGGACAGGCCTGTTGAATCTTTCTTT
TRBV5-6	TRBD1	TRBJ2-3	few	CASSRPTGIADTQYF	TGTGCCAGCAGCAGGCCGACAGGGATCGCAGATACGCAGTATTTT
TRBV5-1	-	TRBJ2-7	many	CASSLRGPRYEQYF	TGCGCCAGCAGCTTGAGGGGCCCCCGCTACGAGCAGTACTTC
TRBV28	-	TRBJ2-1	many	CASSYPVEGASYNEQFF	TGTGCCAGCAGTTACCCGGTCGAGGGAGCCTCCTACAATGAGCAGTTCTTC
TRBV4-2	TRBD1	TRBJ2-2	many	CASSQRADRPNTGELFF	TGTGCCAGCAGCCAGAGAGCGGACAGGCCGAACACCGGGGAGCTGTTTTTT
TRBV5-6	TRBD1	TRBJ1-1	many	CASSPGTENTEAFF	TGTGCCAGCAGCCCCGGGACAGAGAACACTGAAGCTTTCTTT
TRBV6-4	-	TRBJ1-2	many	CASSPCGSHGKTYGYTF	TGTGCCAGCAGTCCCTGTGGCTCACACGGAAAGACCTATGGCTACACCTTC
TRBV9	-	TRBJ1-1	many	CASSVGMNTEAFF	TGTGCCAGCAGCGTTGGGATGAACACTGAAGCTTTCTTT
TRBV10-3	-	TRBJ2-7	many	CAISAPGLATYEQYF	TGTGCCATCAGTGCACCGGGACTTGCAACCTACGAGCAGTACTTC
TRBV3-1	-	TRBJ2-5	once	CASCHYSPISFSETQYF	TGTGCCAGCTGCCACTACTCTCCCATTTCTTTCTCTGAGACCCAGTACTTC
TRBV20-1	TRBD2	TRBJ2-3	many	CSANLASSGSTDTQYF	TGCAGTGCTAACCTGGCCTCTAGCGGGAGCACAGATACGCAGTATTTT
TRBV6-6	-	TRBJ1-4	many	CASSYYRATNEKLFF	TGTGCCAGCAGTTACTACAGGGCGACTAATGAAAAACTGTTTTTT
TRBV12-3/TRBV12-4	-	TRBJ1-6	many	CASSWGSRNSPLHF	TGTGCCAGCAGTTGGGGGTCTAGGAATTCACCCCTCCACTTT